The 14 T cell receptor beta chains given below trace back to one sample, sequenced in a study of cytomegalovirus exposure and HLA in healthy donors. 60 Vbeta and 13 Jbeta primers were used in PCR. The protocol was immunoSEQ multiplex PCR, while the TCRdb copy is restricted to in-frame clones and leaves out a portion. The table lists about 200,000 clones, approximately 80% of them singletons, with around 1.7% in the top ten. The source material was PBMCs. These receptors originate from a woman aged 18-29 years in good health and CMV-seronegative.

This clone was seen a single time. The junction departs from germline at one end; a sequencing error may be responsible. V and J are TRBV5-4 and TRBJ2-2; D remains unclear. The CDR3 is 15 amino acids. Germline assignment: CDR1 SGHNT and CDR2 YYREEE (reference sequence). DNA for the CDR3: TGTGCCAGCAACTTGTCGGCGGATGGTACCGGGGAGCTGTTTTTT. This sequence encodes CASNLSADGTGELFF.

The CDR3: CASSPGWSENQPQHF. The CDR3 coding sequence is TGCGCCAGCAGCCCCGGTTGGAGCGAAAATCAGCCCCAGCATTTT. The gene calls are TRBV5-1 and TRBJ1-5, with D uncertain. CDR1 and CDR2 (germline): SGHRS, YFSETQ. Trimming removed 4 bases from V and 4 bases from J, with 15 bases in between. The CDR3 length is 15 residues.

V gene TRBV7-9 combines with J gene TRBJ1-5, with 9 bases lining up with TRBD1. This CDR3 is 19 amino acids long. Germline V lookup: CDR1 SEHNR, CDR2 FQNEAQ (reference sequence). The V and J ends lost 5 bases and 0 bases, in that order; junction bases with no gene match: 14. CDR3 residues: CASSEADRGNPDSNQPQHF. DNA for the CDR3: TGTGCCAGCAGCGAAGCGGACAGGGGCAACCCTGATAGCAATCAGCCCCAGCATTTT.

CDR3 amino acids: CASSPLPIEGTDTQYF. DNA of the CDR3: TGTGCCAGCAGCCCCCTTCCTATTGAAGGCACAGATACGCAGTATTTT. V is TRBV7-6 and J is TRBJ2-3; D remains ambiguous. Trimming left V 5 bases short and J 1 base short, with 16 bases between. The CDR3 extends over 16 amino acids. Germline V lookup: CDR1 SGHVS, CDR2 FNYEAQ. Together with reference TRBV7-6 and TRBJ2-3, the CDR3 gives the full variable domain: GAGVSQSPRYKVTKRGQDVALRCDPISGHVSLYWYRQALGQGPEFLTYFNYEAQQDKSGLPNDRFSAERPEGSISTLTIQRTEQRDSAMYRCASSPLPIEGTDTQYFGPGTRLTVL.

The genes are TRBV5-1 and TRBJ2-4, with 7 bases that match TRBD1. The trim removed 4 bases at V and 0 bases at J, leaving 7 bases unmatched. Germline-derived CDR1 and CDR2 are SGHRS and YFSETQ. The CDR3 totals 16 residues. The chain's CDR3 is CASSDLQGLAKNIQYF. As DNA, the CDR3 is TGCGCCAGCAGCGATCTACAGGGGCTAGCCAAAAACATTCAGTACTTC. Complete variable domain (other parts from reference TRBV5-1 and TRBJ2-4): KAGVTQTPRYLIKTRGQQVTLSCSPISGHRSVSWYQQTPGQGLQFLFEYFSETQRNKGNFPGRFSGRQFSNSRSEMNVSTLELGDSALYLCASSDLQGLAKNIQYFGAGTRLSVL.

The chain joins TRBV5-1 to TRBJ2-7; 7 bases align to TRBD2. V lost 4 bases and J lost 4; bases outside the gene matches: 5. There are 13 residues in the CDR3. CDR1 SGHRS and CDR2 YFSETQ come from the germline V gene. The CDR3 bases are TGCGCCAGCAGCCCCTGGGGGGGGTACGAGCAGTACTTC. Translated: CASSPWGGYEQYF.

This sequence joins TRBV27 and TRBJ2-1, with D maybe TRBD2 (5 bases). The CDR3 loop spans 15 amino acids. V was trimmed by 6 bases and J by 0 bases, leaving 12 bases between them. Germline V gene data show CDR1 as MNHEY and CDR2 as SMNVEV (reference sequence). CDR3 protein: CASRPGKSSYNEQFF. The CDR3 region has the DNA TGTGCCAGCAGGCCGGGGAAGAGCTCCTACAATGAGCAGTTCTTC.

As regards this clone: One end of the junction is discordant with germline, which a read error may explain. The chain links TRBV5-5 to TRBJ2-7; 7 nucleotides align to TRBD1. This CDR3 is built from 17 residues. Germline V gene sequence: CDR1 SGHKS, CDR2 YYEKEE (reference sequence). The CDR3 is CASSLVRQGTNFYEQYF. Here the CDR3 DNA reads TGTGCCAGCAGTTTGGTAAGACAGGGAACCAATTTCTACGAGCAGTACTTC.

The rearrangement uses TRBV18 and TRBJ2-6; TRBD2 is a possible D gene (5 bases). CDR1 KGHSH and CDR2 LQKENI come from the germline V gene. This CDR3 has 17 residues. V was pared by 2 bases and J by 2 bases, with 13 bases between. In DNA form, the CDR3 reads TGTGCCAGCTCACCATGGGCCTGGGGAGCTGGGGCCAACGTCCTGACTTTC. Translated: CASSPWAWGAGANVLTF.

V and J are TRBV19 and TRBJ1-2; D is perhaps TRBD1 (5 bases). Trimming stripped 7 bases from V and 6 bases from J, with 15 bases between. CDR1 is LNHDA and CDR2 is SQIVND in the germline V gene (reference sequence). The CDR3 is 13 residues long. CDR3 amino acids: CASKTPAGHGYTF. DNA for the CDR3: TGTGCCAGTAAAACTCCGGCGGGGCATGGCTACACCTTC.

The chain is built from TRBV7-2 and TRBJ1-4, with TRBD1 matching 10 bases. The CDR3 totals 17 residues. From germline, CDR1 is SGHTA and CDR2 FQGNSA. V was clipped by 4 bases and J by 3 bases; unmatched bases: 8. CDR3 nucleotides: TGTGCCAGCAGCTCGCGACAGGGGGCTCGGTCTAATGAAAAACTGTTTTTT. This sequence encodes CASSSRQGARSNEKLFF.

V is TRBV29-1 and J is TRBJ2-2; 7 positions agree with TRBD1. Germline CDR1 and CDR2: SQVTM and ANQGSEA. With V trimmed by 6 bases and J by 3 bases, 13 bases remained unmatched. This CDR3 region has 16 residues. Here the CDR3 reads CSVAKGQFTDTGELFF. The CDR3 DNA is TGCAGCGTGGCTAAGGGACAGTTCACGGACACCGGGGAGCTGTTTTTT.

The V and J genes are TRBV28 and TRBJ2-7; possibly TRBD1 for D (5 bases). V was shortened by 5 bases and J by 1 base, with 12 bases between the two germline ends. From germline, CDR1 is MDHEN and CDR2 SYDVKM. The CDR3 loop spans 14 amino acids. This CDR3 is CASSGGHLSYEQYF. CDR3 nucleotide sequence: TGTGCCAGCAGTGGTGGACACTTATCCTACGAGCAGTACTTC. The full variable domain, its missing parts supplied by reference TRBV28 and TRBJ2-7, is DVKVTQSSRYLVKRTGEKVFLECVQDMDHENMFWYRQDPGLGLRLIYFSYDVKMKEKGDIPEGYSVSREKKERFSLILESASTNQTSMYLCASSGGHLSYEQYFGPGTRLTVT.

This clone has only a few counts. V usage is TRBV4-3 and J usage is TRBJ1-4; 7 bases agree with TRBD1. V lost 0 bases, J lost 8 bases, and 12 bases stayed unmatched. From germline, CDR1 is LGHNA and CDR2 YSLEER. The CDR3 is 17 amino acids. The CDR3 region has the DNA TGCGCCAGCAGCCAAGATTGGAGACAGGGCAGGGTCGAAAAACTGTTTTTT. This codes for CASSQDWRQGRVEKLFF.